This entry concerns a single TCR beta chain. Antigen unknown. This sample stems from a study of cytomegalovirus exposure and HLA in healthy donors. Study-level information: Within an early data release were around 80 million unique TCRs drawn from HLA-typed donors. Clustering assigned 81% of the 350 to 450 genotyped donors to the Caucasian-associated ancestry cluster. The study, taken as a whole, reports: HLA allele associations emerged for fewer than 20,000 TCR beta sequences in a later analysis, at 0.05 false discovery rate. DRB1 had the most TCR associations and HLA-C the fewest, a later analysis found, with rates varying by HLA locus.

Primers included in the PCR were 60 Vbeta and 13 Jbeta primers. TCRdb's copy holds only in-frame clones and misses some; the assay was immunoSEQ multiplex PCR. The sample yields 100,000 to 150,000 clones, 70% to 85% seen once. The ends lost 8 bases at V and 3 bases at J; junction bases unmatched: 8. CDR1 and CDR2 from the germline V gene are MDHEN and SYDVKM. The CDR3 contains 14 residues. Material for sequencing was PBMCs. The sequence came from a woman aged 50 to 65 in good health and CMV-seronegative. The genes are TRBV28 and TRBJ1-2; 8 nucleotides align to TRBD1. The CDR3 bases are TGTGCCAGCCAACCGGGACAGGATCACTATGGCTACACCTTC. Its protein is CASQPGQDHYGYTF.